The present entry profiles one T cell receptor (beta chain) with its context. Per the study methods: Nucleated cell counts were estimated from reference gene primer amplification. Produced via immunoSEQ multiplex PCR; TCRdb's table is partial and in-frame only. V and J calls and clone size are those listed in that table; D and trimming were worked out from the DNA. The table records about 270,000 clones, 65% to 90% of them present only once. V was trimmed by 0 bases and J by 0 bases, leaving 9 bases between them. The CDR3 consists of 15 residues. Germline-derived CDR1 and CDR2 are SGDLS and YYNGEE. These data are taken from a study of blood T cell repertoires in COVID-19. Study-wide context: Sample material is recorded as cDNA or gDNA derived from T cells, B-cell-depleted T cells, or PBMCs.

The sample consisted of peripheral blood. The V and J genes are TRBV9 and TRBJ1-2; no firm D call. The TCR sequence derives from a woman aged 55-69 years with active or convalescent COVID-19. The CDR3 region has the DNA TGTGCCAGCAGCGTAGTAGTCCAGGCTAACTATGGCTACACCTTC. Its protein product is CASSVVVQANYGYTF.